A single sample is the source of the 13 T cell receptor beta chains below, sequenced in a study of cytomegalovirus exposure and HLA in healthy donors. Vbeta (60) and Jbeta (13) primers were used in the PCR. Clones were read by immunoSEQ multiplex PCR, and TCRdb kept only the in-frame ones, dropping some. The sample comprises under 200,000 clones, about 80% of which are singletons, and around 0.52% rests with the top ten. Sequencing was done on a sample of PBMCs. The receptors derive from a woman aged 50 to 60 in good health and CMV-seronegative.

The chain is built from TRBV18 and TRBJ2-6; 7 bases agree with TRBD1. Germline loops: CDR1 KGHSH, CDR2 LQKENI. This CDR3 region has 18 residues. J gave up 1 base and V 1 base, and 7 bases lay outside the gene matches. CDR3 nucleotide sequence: TGTGCCAGCTCACCACAGGGGGCGGTGGATTCTGGGGCCAACGTCCTGACTTTC. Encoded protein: CASSPQGAVDSGANVLTF.

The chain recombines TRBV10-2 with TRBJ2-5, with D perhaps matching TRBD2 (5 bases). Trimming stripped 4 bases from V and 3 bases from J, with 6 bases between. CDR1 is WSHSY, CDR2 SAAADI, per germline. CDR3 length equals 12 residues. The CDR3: CASSVSEETQYF. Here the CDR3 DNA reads TGCGCCAGCAGTGTTAGCGAAGAGACCCAGTACTTC.

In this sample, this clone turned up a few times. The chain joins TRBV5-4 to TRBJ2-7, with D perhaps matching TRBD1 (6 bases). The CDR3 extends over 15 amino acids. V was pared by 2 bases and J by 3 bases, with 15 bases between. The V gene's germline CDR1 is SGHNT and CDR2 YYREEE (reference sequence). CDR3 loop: CASSFRLGQNYEQYF. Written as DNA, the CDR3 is TGTGCCAGCAGCTTCCGTTTGGGACAAAACTACGAGCAGTACTTC.

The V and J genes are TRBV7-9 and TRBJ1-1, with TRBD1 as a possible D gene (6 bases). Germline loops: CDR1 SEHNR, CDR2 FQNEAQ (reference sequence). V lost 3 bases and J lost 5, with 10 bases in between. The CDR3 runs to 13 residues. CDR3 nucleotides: TGTGCCAGCAGCTTGCGGCAGGGGACTGAAGCTTTCTTT. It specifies CASSLRQGTEAFF. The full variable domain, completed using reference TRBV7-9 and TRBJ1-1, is DTGVSQNPRHKITKRGQNVTFRCDPISEHNRLYWYRQTLGQGPEFLTYFQNEAQLEKSRLLSDRFSAERPKGSFSTLEIQRTEQGDSAMYLCASSLRQGTEAFFGQGTRLTVV.

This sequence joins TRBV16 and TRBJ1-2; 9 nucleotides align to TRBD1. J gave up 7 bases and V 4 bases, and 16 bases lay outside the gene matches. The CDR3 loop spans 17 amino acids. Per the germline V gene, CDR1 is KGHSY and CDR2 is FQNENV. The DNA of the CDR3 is TGTGCCAGCAGCCCTGGACAGGGGTCGATTTTAGGTTCTGGCTACACCTTC. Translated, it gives CASSPGQGSILGSGYTF.

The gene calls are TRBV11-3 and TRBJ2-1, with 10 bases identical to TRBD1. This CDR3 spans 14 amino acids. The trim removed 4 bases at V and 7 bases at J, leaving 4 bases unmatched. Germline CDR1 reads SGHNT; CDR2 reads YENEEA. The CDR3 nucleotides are TGTGCCAGCAGCTATCCGGGACAGGGGAATGAGCAGTTCTTC. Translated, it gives CASSYPGQGNEQFF.

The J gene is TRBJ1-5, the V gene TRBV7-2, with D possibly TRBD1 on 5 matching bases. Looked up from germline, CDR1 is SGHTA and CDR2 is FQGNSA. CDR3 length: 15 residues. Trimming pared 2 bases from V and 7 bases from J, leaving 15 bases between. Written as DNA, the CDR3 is TGTGCCAGCAGCTTAAGTCAGGGATCCCCCCAGCCCCAGCATTTT. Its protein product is CASSLSQGSPQPQHF.

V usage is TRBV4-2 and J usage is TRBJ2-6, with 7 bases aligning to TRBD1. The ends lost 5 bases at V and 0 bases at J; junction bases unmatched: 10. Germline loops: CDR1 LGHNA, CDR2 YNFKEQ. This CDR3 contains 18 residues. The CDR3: CASSTSGTDRSGANVLTF. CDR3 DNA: TGTGCCAGCAGCACATCCGGGACAGATCGCTCTGGGGCCAACGTCCTGACTTTC.

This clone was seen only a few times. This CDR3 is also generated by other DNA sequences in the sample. The CDR3, as DNA: TGTGCCAGCTCACCAGGGACAGGGGGCACTGAAGCTTTCTTT. Translation: CASSPGTGGTEAFF. The V call is TRBV18, the J call TRBJ1-1, with 11 nucleotides matching TRBD1. The CDR3 runs 14 residues. V dropped 2 bases and J dropped 4; count of bases not matched to a gene: 0. Germline V gene lookup returns CDR1 KGHSH and CDR2 LQKENI.

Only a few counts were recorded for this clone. The CDR3 reads CASSKGLGDYGYTF. In DNA, the CDR3 is TGTGCCAGTAGTAAGGGACTGGGTGACTATGGCTACACCTTC. This sequence joins TRBV19 and TRBJ1-2; the D gene is possibly TRBD1 (5 bases). Germline values: CDR1 LNHDA, CDR2 SQIVND (reference sequence). This CDR3 has 14 amino acids. Trimming left V 4 bases short and J 3 bases short, with 12 bases between.

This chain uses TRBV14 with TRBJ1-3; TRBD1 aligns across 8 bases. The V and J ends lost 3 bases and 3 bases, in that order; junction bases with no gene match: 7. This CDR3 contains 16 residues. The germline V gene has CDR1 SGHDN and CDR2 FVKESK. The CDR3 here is CASSHQGASRGNTIYF. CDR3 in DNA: TGTGCCAGCAGCCACCAGGGGGCTAGTCGTGGAAACACCATATATTTT.

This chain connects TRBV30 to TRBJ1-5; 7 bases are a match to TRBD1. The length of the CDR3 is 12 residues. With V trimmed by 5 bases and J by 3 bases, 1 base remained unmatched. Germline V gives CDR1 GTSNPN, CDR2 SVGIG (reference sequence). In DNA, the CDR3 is TGTGCCTGGGACAGGGACAATCAGCCCCAGCATTTT. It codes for CAWDRDNQPQHF.

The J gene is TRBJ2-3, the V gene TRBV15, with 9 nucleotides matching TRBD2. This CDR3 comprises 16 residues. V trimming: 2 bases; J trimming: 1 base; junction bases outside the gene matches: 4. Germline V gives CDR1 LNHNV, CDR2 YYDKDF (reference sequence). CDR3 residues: CATSRTRTSGTDTQYF. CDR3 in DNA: TGTGCCACCAGCAGAACAAGGACTAGCGGCACAGATACGCAGTATTTT.